This TCR beta chain was profiled in a study of PD-L1 blockade in urothelial cancer. Study-wide context: Samples came from 3 weeks, at the second dose, and 6 weeks into treatment.

The germline V gene encodes CDR1 SGHTA and CDR2 FQGNSA. V lost 2 bases, J lost 6 bases, and 4 bases stayed unmatched. The CDR3 covers 15 residues. Spiked synthetic TCR analogs estimated absolute template abundance per PCR. The data were produced by immunoSEQ multiplex PCR, yet TCRdb's version contains in-frame clones alone and is incomplete. This table holds tens of thousands of clones, 70% to 80% found once. Documented time point: peripheral blood 6 weeks after treatment start. This receptor was taken from a man between 65 and 85 years old with urothelial cancer. V and J are TRBV7-2 and TRBJ2-3; 11 bases agree with TRBD2. The input for sequencing was PBMCs, taken around atezolizumab (anti-PD-L1) treatment. The CDR3 coding sequence is TGTGCCAGCAGCTTAAGGACTAGCGGGTTGGATACGCAGTATTTT. Translation: CASSLRTSGLDTQYF.